This entry lists 2 T cell receptor beta chains sequenced from one sample in a study of blood T cell repertoires in COVID-19 (dated by TCRdb to 2020 to 2022). Library method: the immunoSEQ multiplex PCR assay. In TCRdb, the immuneACCESS table is reduced to in-frame sequences with V and J assigned. These tables do not hold every clone; where another copy was compared, an unresolved V gene accounts for under half, and the others remain unexplained. The sample table lists about 290,000 clones, around 85% of them with a count of one. Together, the top ten hold less than 4.5% of the sample. The sequenced sample was peripheral blood. The receptors were gathered from a woman between 50 and 59 years old with active or convalescent COVID-19.

This clone was recorded only once. The chain combines TRBV9 with TRBJ2-7, with TRBD1 matching 7 bases. The CDR3 is 14 amino acids. Trimming removed 2 bases from V and 0 bases from J; junction bases left unmatched: 2. CDR1 is SGDLS, CDR2 YYNGEE, per germline. CDR3 residues: CASSVGDSSYEQYF. The CDR3 DNA reads TGTGCCAGCAGCGTTGGGGACAGCTCCTACGAGCAGTACTTC.

V gene TRBV2 combines with J gene TRBJ1-2, with 11 bases that match TRBD1. The germline V gene encodes CDR1 SNHLY and CDR2 FYNNEI. J lost 4 bases, V lost 3 bases, and 4 bases had no gene match. The CDR3 has 15 amino acids. In DNA form, the CDR3 reads TGTGCCAGCAGTGATCGGGGACAGGGGGGCTATGGCTACACCTTC. Residues: CASSDRGQGGYGYTF.